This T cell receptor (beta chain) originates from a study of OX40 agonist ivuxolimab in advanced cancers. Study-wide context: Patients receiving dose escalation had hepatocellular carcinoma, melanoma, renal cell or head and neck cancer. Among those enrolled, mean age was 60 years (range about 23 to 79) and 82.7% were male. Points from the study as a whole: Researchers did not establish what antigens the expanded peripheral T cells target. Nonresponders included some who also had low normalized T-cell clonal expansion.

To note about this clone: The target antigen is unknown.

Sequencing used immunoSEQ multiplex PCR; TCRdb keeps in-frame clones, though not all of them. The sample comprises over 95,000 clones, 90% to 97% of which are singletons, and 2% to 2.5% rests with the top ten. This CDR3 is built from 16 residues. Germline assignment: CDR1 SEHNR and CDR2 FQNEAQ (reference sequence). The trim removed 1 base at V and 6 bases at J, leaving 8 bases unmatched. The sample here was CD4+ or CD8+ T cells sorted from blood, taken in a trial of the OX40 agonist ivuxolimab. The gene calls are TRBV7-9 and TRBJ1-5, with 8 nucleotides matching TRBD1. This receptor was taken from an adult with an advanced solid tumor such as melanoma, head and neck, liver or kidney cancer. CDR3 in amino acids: CASSLEVGQGRQPQHF. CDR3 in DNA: TGTGCCAGCAGCTTAGAGGTCGGACAGGGCCGTCAGCCCCAGCATTTT.